This section outlines one T cell receptor (beta chain) sequence together with its context. Its antigen is not identified. The data stem from a study of cytomegalovirus exposure and HLA in healthy donors. General study points: As confirmed in vitro, a few CMV-associated chains were specific for CMV antigens.

The CDR3 consists of 13 residues. With V trimmed by 6 bases and J by 7 bases, 9 bases remained unmatched. Germline CDR1 and CDR2: SQVTM and ANQGSEA. TCRdb keeps only in-frame clones here, not all; method: immunoSEQ multiplex PCR. Seen here are 170,000 or so clones, more than 65% observed once, and the top ten hold under 3.5%. This TCR was recovered from a young woman in good health and CMV-seropositive. The specimen sequenced was PBMCs. The genes are TRBV29-1 and TRBJ1-2; TRBD1 matches 9 bases. DNA for the CDR3: TGCAGCGTGATGGACAGGGGACCCTCTGGCTACACCTTC. It is translated as CSVMDRGPSGYTF. Variable domain in full (rest from reference TRBV29-1 and TRBJ1-2): SAVISQKPSRDICQRGTSLTIQCQVDSQVTMMFWYRQQPGQSLTLIATANQGSEATYESGFVIDKFPISRPNLTFSTLTVSNMSPEDSSIYLCSVMDRGPSGYTFGSGTRLTVV.